The entry below gives a single T cell receptor (beta chain) sequence along with its context. Its antigen is not known. This sample is part of a study of OX40 agonist ivuxolimab in advanced cancers. Study overall: Treatment received earlier with anti-PD-1, anti-PD-L1 or anti-CTLA-4 agents was allowed, and over 35% had some. Partial responses were achieved by three patients, of whom one had hepatocellular carcinoma and two had cutaneous melanoma. Study-level results: A proportion of nonresponders additionally exhibited low normalized T-cell clonal expansion.

The CDR3 contains 16 residues. Per germline, CDR1 SGHNT and CDR2 YENEEA. V was pared by 2 bases and J by 0 bases, with 3 bases of the junction left unmatched. Blood got drawn at baseline, again on cycle 4 day 1, and then on cycle 7 day 1. The table came from immunoSEQ multiplex PCR; TCRdb's copy has only in-frame clones and leaves some out. The sample consists of 95,000 to 110,000 clones, less than 95% of them appearing once. The J gene is TRBJ2-2, the V gene TRBV11-3; 7 positions agree with TRBD2. This specimen was CD4+ or CD8+ T cells sorted from blood, taken in a trial of the OX40 agonist ivuxolimab. The TCR was taken from an adult with an advanced solid tumor such as melanoma, head and neck, liver or kidney cancer. The chain's CDR3 is CASSLTSAANTGELFF. The CDR3 region has the DNA TGTGCCAGCAGCTTAACTAGCGCCGCGAACACCGGGGAGCTGTTTTTT.